The present T cell receptor beta chain was sequenced within a study of identical twins. General study points: Where out-of-frame alpha sequences were twin-shared, they showed excess low generation probability. Conclusions came from cross-sectional statistical analysis, not from following the same donors.

Germline V gene data show CDR1 as DFQATT and CDR2 as SNEGSKA (reference sequence). The length of the CDR3 is 13 residues. Trimming shortened V by 6 bases and J by 0 bases, and 11 bases separated the two germline ends. TCRdb independently ran MiXCR on the 5' RACE reads; one entry per CDR3 protein. The sample yields about 280,000 distinct CDR3 sequences, about 8.1% seen once. This clonotype has only a few counts. Its specificity is unknown. These data are also associated with another study on yellow fever vaccine responses in identical twins.

This TCR came from a woman younger than 35 in good health. This chain connects TRBV20-1 to TRBJ1-1; weak D call: TRBD1 (5 bases). Sequenced material: memory (CD45RO+) T cells sorted from blood. The CDR3 region is CSAAGTLNTEAFF. The CDR3 DNA reads as TGCAGTGCCGCAGGGACGTTGAACACTGAAGCTTTCTTT.